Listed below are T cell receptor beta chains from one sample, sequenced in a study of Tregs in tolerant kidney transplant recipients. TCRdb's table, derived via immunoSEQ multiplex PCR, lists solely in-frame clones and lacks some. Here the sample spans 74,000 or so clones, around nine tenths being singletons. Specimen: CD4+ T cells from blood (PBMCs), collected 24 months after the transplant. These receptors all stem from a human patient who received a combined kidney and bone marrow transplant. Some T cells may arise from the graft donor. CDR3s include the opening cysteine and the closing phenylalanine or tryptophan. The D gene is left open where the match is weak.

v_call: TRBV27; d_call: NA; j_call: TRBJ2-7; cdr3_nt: TGTGCCAGCAGTCCCCCTGGGCCCTACGAGCAGTACTTC; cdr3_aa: CASSPPGPYEQYF
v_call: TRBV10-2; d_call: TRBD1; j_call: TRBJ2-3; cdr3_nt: TGCGCCAGCAACGGACAGGGGGCTATTACAGATACGCAGTATTTT; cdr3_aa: CASNGQGAITDTQYF
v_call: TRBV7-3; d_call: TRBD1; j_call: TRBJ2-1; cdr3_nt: TGTGCCAGCAGCTTAACCGTCCCCAGGGGGCCGAAGTTTAGCAATGAGCAGTTCTTC; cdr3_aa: CASSLTVPRGPKFSNEQFF
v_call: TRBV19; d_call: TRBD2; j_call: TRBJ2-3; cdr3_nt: TGTGCCAGTAGTTCGCTAGCGGGGGCTGGCCCAGATACGCAGTATTTT; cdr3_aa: CASSSLAGAGPDTQYF
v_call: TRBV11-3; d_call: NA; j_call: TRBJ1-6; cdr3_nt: TGTGCCAGCAGCCAGGACGGGACTCAAGGCTCACCCCTCCACTTT; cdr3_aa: CASSQDGTQGSPLHF
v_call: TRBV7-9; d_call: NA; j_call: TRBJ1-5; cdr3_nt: TGTGCCAGCAGCTCACGTCTCCTCCTTTCAGGGAGGTGGCCCCAGCATTTT; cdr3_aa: CASSSRLLLSGRWPQHF
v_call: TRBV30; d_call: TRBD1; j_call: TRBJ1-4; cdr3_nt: TGTGCCTGGAGATTAGTGGCGAGGGGGCGCGTTGAAAAACTGTTTTTT; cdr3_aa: CAWRLVARGRVEKLFF
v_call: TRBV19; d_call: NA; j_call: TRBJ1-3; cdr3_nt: TGTGCCAGTAGTATAGTCGCCGCAGGGCACTCAAGAAGCTCTGGAAACACCATATATTTT; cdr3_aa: CASSIVAAGHSRSSGNTIYF
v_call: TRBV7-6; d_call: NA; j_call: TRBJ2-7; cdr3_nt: TGTGCCAGCAGTCGAAGCGGAGAAGGGTACGAGCAGTACTTC; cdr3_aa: CASSRSGEGYEQYF
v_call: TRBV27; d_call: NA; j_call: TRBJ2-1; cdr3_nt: TGTGCCAGCAGTTCCCAGCGGCCCTACAATGAGCAGTTCTTC; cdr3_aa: CASSSQRPYNEQFF
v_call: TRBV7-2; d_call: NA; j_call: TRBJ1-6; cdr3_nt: TGTGCCAGCAGTCCGACACCGAATTCACCCCTCCACTTT; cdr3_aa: CASSPTPNSPLHF
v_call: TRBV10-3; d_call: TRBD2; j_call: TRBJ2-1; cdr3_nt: TGTGCCATCAGTGAGTCAAAGGCGGGGGGGCCGGTTGAGCAGTTCTTC; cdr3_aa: CAISESKAGGPVEQFF
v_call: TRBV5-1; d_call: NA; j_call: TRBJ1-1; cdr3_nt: TGCGCCAGCAGCCCTGGGGACACCGAGAACACTGAAGCTTTCTTT; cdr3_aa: CASSPGDTENTEAFF
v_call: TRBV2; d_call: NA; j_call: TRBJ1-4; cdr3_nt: TGTGCCAGCATTAGGGACATTGCAACTAATGAAAAACTGTTTTTT; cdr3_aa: CASIRDIATNEKLFF
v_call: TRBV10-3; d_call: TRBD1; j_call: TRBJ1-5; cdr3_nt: TGTGCCACTTCGACAGGGCCCAATCAGCCCCAGCATTTT; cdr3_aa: CATSTGPNQPQHF
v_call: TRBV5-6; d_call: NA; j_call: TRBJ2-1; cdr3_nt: TGTGCCAGCAGCTTGGCCGGGGACTCCTACAATGAGCAGTTCTTC; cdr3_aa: CASSLAGDSYNEQFF
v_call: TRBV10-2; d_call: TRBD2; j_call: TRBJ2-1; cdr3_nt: TGCGCCAGCAGACCTAGCGGGGGCGATGAGCAGTTCTTC; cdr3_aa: CASRPSGGDEQFF
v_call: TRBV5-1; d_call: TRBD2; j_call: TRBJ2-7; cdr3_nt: TGCGCCAGCAGCTTGGGCCCCGGTGGGAGCGGGAGATTTCCGGAGCAGTACTTC; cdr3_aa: CASSLGPGGSGRFPEQYF
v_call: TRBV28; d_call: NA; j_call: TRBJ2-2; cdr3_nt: TGTGCCAGCAGTTTTAAGAGAACCGGGGAGCTGTTTTTT; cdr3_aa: CASSFKRTGELFF
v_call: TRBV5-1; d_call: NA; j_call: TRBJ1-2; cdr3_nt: TGCGCCAGCAGCTTTGGGGGCGTAATAGGCTACACCTTC; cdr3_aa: CASSFGGVIGYTF
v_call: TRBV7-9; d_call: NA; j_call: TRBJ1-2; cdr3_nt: TGTGCCAGCAGCTTAGCGCGAAACGCACTAGGTGGTGGCTACACCTTC; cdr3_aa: CASSLARNALGGGYTF
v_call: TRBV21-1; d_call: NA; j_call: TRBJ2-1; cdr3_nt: TGTGCCAGCAGCAAAGGGGTAGCGCGAAAGAGCTCCTACAATGAGCAGTTCTTC; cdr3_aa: CASSKGVARKSSYNEQFF
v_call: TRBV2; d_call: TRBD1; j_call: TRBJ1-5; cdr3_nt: TGTGCCAGCAGCTCCCGGGACAGGGTGATAGGGCATTTT; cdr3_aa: CASSSRDRVIGHF
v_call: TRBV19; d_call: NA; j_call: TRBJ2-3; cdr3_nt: TGTGCCAGTATTTATCCTGAGGTCACAGATACGCAGTATTTT; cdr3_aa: CASIYPEVTDTQYF
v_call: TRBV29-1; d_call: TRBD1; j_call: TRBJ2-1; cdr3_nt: TGCAGCGTTTCGGGACAGACCTACAATGAGCAGTTCTTC; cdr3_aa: CSVSGQTYNEQFF
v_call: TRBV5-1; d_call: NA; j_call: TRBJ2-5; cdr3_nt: TGCGCCAGCAGCTTGATGGCGGGGCAAGAGACCCAGTACTTC; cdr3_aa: CASSLMAGQETQYF